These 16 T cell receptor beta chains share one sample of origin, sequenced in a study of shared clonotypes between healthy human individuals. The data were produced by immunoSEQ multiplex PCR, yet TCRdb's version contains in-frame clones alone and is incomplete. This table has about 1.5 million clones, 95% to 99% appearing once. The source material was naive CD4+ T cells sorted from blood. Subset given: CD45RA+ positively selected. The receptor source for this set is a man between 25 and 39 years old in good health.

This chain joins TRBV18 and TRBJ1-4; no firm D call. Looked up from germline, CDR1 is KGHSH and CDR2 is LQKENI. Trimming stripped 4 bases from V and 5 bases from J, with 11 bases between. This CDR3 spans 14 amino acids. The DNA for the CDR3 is TGTGCCAGCTCACTACGGCGGGAGAATGAAAAACTGTTTTTT. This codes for CASSLRRENEKLFF.

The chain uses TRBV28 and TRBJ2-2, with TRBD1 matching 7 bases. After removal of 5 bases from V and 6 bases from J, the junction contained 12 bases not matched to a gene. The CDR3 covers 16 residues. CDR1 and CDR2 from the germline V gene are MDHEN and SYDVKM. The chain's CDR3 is CASSPIGRTGAGELFF. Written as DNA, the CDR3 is TGTGCCAGCAGTCCGATAGGACGGACAGGCGCCGGGGAGCTGTTTTTT.

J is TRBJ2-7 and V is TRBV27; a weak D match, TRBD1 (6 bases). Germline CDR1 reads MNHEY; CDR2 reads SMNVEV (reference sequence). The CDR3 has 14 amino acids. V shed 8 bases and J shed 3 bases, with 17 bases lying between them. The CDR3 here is CASARTDINYEQYF. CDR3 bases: TGTGCCAGCGCGAGGACAGACATAAACTACGAGCAGTACTTC.

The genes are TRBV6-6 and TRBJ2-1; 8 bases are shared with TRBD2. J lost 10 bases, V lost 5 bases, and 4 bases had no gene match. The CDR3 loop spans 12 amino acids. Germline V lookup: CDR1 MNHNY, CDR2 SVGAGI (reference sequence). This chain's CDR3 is CASSPGTREQFF. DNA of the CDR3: TGTGCCAGCAGTCCCGGGACTAGAGAGCAGTTCTTC.

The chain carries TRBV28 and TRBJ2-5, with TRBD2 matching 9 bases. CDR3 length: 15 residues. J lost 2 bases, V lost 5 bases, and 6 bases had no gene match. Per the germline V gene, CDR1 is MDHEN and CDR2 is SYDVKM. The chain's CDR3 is CASSVAGGRQETQYF. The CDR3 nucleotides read TGTGCCAGCAGTGTGGCGGGAGGGCGTCAAGAGACCCAGTACTTC. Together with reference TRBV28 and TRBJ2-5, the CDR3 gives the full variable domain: DVKVTQSSRYLVKRTGEKVFLECVQDMDHENMFWYRQDPGLGLRLIYFSYDVKMKEKGDIPEGYSVSREKKERFSLILESASTNQTSMYLCASSVAGGRQETQYFGPGTRLLVL.

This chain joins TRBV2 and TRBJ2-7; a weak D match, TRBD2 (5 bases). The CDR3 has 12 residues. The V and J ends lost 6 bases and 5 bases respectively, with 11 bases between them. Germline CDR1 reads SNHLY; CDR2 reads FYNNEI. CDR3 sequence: CASRKDSDEQYF. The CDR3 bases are TGTGCCAGCAGGAAGGACTCGGACGAGCAGTACTTC.

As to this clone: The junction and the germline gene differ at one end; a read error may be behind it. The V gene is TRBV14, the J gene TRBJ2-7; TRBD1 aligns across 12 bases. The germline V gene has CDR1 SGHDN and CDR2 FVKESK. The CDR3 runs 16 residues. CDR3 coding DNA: TGTGCCAGCCCCCCTGCTGGGGGGACAGGGGGCGTGATCGGGAACTTC. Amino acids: CASPPAGGTGGVIGNF.

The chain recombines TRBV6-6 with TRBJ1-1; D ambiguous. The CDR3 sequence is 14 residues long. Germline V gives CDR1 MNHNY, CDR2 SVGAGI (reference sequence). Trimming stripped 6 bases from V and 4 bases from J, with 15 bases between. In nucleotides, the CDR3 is TGTGCCAGCAGACGAGATGCTGAGGGCACTGAAGCTTTCTTT. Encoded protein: CASRRDAEGTEAFF.

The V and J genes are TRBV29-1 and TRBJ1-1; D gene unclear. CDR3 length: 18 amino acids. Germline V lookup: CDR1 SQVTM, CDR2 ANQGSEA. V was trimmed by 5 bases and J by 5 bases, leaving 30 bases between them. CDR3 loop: CSVYDAGATAPPVTEAFF. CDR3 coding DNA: TGCAGCGTTTACGACGCGGGTGCCACCGCTCCCCCAGTAACTGAAGCTTTCTTT.

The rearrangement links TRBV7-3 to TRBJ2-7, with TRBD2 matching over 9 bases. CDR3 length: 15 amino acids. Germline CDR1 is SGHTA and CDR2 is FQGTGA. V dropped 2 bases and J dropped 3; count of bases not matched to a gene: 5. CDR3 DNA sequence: TGTGCCAGCAGCTTATCCAGCGGGGGGCTCTACGAGCAGTACTTC. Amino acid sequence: CASSLSSGGLYEQYF. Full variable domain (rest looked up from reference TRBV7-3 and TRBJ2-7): GAGVSQTPSNKVTEKGKYVELRCDPISGHTALYWYRQSLGQGPEFLIYFQGTGAADDSGLPNDRFFAVRPEGSVSTLKIQRTERGDSAVYLCASSLSSGGLYEQYFGPGTRLTVT.

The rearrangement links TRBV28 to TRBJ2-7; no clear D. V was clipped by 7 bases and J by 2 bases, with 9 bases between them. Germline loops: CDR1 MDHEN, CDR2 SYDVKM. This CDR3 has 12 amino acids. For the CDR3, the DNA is TGTGCCAGCACCCCCGGTCCCTACGAGCAGTACTTC. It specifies CASTPGPYEQYF.

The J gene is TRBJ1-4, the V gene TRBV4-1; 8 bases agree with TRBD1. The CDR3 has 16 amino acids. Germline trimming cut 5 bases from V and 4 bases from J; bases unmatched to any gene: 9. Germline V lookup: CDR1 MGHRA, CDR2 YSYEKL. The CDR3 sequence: CASSMDRVGLNEKLFF. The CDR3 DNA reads TGCGCCAGCAGCATGGACAGGGTAGGGCTTAATGAAAAACTGTTTTTT.

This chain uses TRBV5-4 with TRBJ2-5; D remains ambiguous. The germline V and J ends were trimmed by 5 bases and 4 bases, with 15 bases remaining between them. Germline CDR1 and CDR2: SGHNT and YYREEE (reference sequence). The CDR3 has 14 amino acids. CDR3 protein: CASRPGLSTETQYF. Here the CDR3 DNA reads TGTGCCAGCAGGCCGGGCCTAAGCACAGAGACCCAGTACTTC.

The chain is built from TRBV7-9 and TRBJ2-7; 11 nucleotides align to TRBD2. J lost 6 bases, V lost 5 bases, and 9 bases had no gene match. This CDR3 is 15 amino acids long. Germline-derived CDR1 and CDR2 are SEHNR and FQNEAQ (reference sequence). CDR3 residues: CASSPLAGGRSEQYF. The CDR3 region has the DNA TGTGCCAGCAGCCCGTTAGCGGGAGGGCGGTCCGAGCAGTACTTC. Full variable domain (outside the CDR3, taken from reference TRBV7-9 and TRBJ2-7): DTGVSQNPRHKITKRGQNVTFRCDPISEHNRLYWYRQTLGQGPEFLTYFQNEAQLEKSRLLSDRFSAERPKGSFSTLEIQRTEQGDSAMYLCASSPLAGGRSEQYFGPGTRLTVT.

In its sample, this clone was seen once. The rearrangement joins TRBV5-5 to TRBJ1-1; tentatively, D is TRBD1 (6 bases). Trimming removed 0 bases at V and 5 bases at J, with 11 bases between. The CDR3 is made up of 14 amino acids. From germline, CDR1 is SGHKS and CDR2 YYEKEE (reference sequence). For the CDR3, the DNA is TGTGCCAGCAGCTTGGAACAGGGTTGGACTGAAGCTTTCTTT. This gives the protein CASSLEQGWTEAFF.

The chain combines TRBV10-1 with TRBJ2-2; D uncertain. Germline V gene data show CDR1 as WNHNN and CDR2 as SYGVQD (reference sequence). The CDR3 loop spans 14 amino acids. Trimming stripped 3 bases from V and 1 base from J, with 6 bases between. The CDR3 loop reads CASSDFLNTGELFF. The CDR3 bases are TGCGCCAGCAGTGACTTCCTGAACACCGGGGAGCTGTTTTTT.